This T cell receptor (beta chain) is from a study of blood T cell repertoires in COVID-19. This clone occurred once. The assay was immunoSEQ multiplex PCR, and TCRdb's table has in-frame clones only and misses some. This table has about 24,000 clones, 72% appearing once. CDR3 length: 13 amino acids. Germline loops: CDR1 SNHLY, CDR2 FYNNEI. V shed 6 bases and J shed 2 bases, with 9 bases lying between them. The sequenced sample was peripheral blood. The chain has TRBV2 and TRBJ2-3; no firm D call. The clonotype was recovered from a woman older than 75 with acute or convalescent COVID-19. The CDR3 region is CASSKLVTDTQYF. The CDR3 DNA follows: TGTGCCAGCAGCAAACTTGTCACAGATACGCAGTATTTT.